Each of the 29 T cell receptor beta chains below was sequenced from the same sample in a study of cytomegalovirus exposure and HLA in healthy donors. Primers: 60 Vbeta forward and 13 Jbeta reverse. Libraries were prepared by immunoSEQ multiplex PCR; TCRdb keeps only in-frame clonotypes and omits some of them. The table has tens of thousands of clones, less than 75% seen once. The sample was PBMCs. These receptor sequences come from a woman aged 45-65 years in good health and CMV-seropositive.

The chain combines TRBV5-7 with TRBJ2-3, with D maybe TRBD2 (6 bases). TRBV5-7 is annotated as an ORF whose role is uncertain. The CDR3 has 18 amino acids. Deletions cut 2 bases from V and 0 bases from J, with 19 bases between. The CDR3 protein is CASSFLSGGASSTDTQYF. CDR3 bases: TGTGCCAGCAGCTTTTTGTCCGGCGGGGCCTCTAGCACAGATACGCAGTATTTT.

This rearrangement joins TRBV7-3 to TRBJ2-5, with 10 bases matching TRBD2. V shed 3 bases and J 5 bases; nucleotides not matched to a gene: 6. Per germline, CDR1 SGHTA and CDR2 FQGTGA. CDR3 length: 15 residues. As DNA, the CDR3 is TGTGCCAGCAGCTTCAGCGGGGGGGCCCGGGAGACCCAGTACTTC. Protein sequence: CASSFSGGARETQYF.

The chain recombines TRBV15 with TRBJ1-2; 10 nucleotides match TRBD1. The CDR3 consists of 14 residues. Germline V gene sequence: CDR1 LNHNV, CDR2 YYDKDF (reference sequence). The junction had 3 bases not matched to a gene; V was cut back by 0 bases and J by 8 bases. The CDR3 protein is CATSRDGTGDGYTF. In DNA form, the CDR3 reads TGTGCCACCAGCAGAGATGGGACAGGGGACGGCTACACCTTC.

Within the sample, this clone is medium-sized. The chain has TRBV6-6 and TRBJ2-1, with D possibly being TRBD2 (6 bases). V lost 6 bases to trimming and J lost 0 bases, with 12 bases between them. CDR1 is MNHNY and CDR2 is SVGAGI in the germline V gene (reference sequence). This CDR3 contains 15 residues. CDR3 sequence (DNA): TGTGCCAGCAGCCCGGGGGAAAGCTCCTACAATGAGCAGTTCTTC. It translates to CASSPGESSYNEQFF.

The V gene is TRBV7-9, the J gene TRBJ1-1; D call uncertain. V lost 3 bases to trimming and J lost 0 bases, with 5 bases between them. The CDR3 spans 13 residues. Per the germline V gene, CDR1 is SEHNR and CDR2 is FQNEAQ (reference sequence). Here the CDR3 reads CASSFPLNTEAFF. The CDR3 coding sequence is TGTGCCAGCAGCTTTCCGTTGAACACTGAAGCTTTCTTT.

This clone was detected only once. This sequence joins TRBV7-2 and TRBJ2-1; 10 nucleotides align to TRBD2. This CDR3 region has 16 residues. CDR1 is SGHTA and CDR2 is FQGNSA in the germline V gene. Trimming cost V 6 bases and J 0 bases; bases outside gene matches: 5. CDR3 in amino acids: CASSLAGVSSYNEQFF. For the CDR3, the DNA is TGTGCCAGCAGTCTAGCGGGGGTTAGCTCCTACAATGAGCAGTTCTTC.

The chain links TRBV5-1 to TRBJ2-7; D perhaps matches TRBD2 (6 bases). Germline loops: CDR1 SGHRS, CDR2 YFSETQ. CDR3 length equals 14 residues. With 1 base removed from V and 0 bases from J, the gap between germline ends came to 8 bases. CDR3 DNA sequence: TGCGCCAGCAGCTTGAATAGCGGCTCCTACGAGCAGTACTTC. Amino acids: CASSLNSGSYEQYF.

The CDR3 region has the DNA TGTGCCAGCAGCTCGAGGACTGGCAAAGAGACCCAGTACTTC. It codes for CASSSRTGKETQYF. The rearrangement links TRBV7-9 to TRBJ2-5; the D gene is possibly TRBD2 (5 bases). CDR1 and CDR2 (germline): SEHNR, FQNEAQ (reference sequence). With 4 bases removed from V and 3 bases from J, the gap between germline ends came to 12 bases. There are 14 residues in the CDR3.

A single count supports this clone. The chain employs TRBV7-9 and TRBJ2-7, with 9 bases fitting TRBD2. V lost 5 bases to trimming and J lost 5 bases; unmatched junction nucleotides: 4. Germline CDR1 and CDR2: SEHNR and FQNEAQ (reference sequence). CDR3 size: 13 residues. The CDR3 sequence is CASSGGGAHEQYF. In nucleotides, the CDR3 is TGTGCCAGCAGCGGCGGGGGGGCCCACGAGCAGTACTTC.

V and J are TRBV4-2 and TRBJ2-3; 12 nucleotides agree with TRBD1. After removal of 0 bases from V and 4 bases from J, the junction contained 8 bases not matched to a gene. Germline V gene data show CDR1 as LGHNA and CDR2 as YNFKEQ. The CDR3 runs 18 residues. The CDR3 DNA follows: TGTGCCAGCAGCCAAGATTTCGGGACAGGGGGCGAATCAGATACGCAGTATTTT. It translates to CASSQDFGTGGESDTQYF.

There are a few counts of this clone. The rearrangement links TRBV7-6 to TRBJ2-7, with D possibly TRBD2 on 6 matching bases. Germline V gene data show CDR1 as SGHVS and CDR2 as FNYEAQ. The CDR3 sequence is 10 residues long. Written as DNA, the CDR3 is TGTAGACCGCGGGGATACGAGCAGTACTTC. It translates to CRPRGYEQYF.

The rearrangement links TRBV27 to TRBJ1-4, with D hard to call. This CDR3 comprises 14 residues. Trimming shortened V by 4 bases and J by 1 base, and 7 bases separated the two germline ends. Germline values: CDR1 MNHEY, CDR2 SMNVEV (reference sequence). The CDR3 DNA is TGTGCCAGCAGTTCAAGACTAACTAATGAAAAACTGTTTTTT. Residues: CASSSRLTNEKLFF.

This sequence joins TRBV9 and TRBJ2-7; 9 bases map to TRBD1. This CDR3 is 15 amino acids long. Trimming at V came to 4 bases and at J to 1 base, leaving 6 bases not matched to a gene. Germline-derived CDR1 and CDR2 are SGDLS and YYNGEE. DNA for the CDR3: TGTGCCAGCAGCCTCGGTGGGACAGGGTCCTACGAGCAGTACTTC. This translates into CASSLGGTGSYEQYF.

This clone has more than one count but fewer than ten. This chain connects TRBV7-9 to TRBJ2-7; TRBD1 matches 8 bases. Germline V gene data show CDR1 as SEHNR and CDR2 as FQNEAQ (reference sequence). This CDR3 has 15 amino acids. The V segment lost 3 bases and the J segment 3 bases; nucleotides outside the gene matches: 7. As DNA, the CDR3 is TGTGCCAGCAGCTTTTCAGGGGGCTTTGGCTACGAGCAGTACTTC. This codes for CASSFSGGFGYEQYF.

This clone was counted a few times. This chain links TRBV30 with TRBJ1-4; tentative D call: TRBD1 (5 bases). Germline V lookup: CDR1 GTSNPN, CDR2 SVGIG (reference sequence). V gave up 3 bases and J gave up 5 bases, with 10 bases separating them. The CDR3 extends over 13 amino acids. CDR3 sequence reads: CAWRTGGNEKLFF. In nucleotides, the CDR3 is TGTGCCTGGAGGACCGGGGGGAATGAAAAACTGTTTTTT.

The chain carries TRBV7-9 and TRBJ2-3; TRBD2 matches 7 bases. V lost 5 bases to trimming and J lost 4 bases; unmatched junction nucleotides: 9. The CDR3 is made up of 15 amino acids. Looked up from germline, CDR1 is SEHNR and CDR2 is FQNEAQ (reference sequence). The CDR3: CASSPPAGAPDTQYF. The CDR3 DNA reads as TGTGCCAGCAGCCCCCCCGCGGGAGCCCCAGATACGCAGTATTTT.

This chain connects TRBV6-6 to TRBJ1-3; tentative D call: TRBD1 (5 bases). Trimming removed 8 bases at V and 4 bases at J, with 12 bases between. In germline, CDR1 is MNHNY, CDR2 SVGAGI (reference sequence). The length of the CDR3 is 13 residues. The CDR3 DNA reads TGTGCCAGCGGAGGGGCTGGGGGAAACACCATATATTTT. It codes for CASGGAGGNTIYF.

The J gene is TRBJ1-2, the V gene TRBV7-9; the D gene is possibly TRBD1 (6 bases). Trimming cost V 6 bases and J 7 bases, with 15 bases left between them. CDR1 is SEHNR, CDR2 FQNEAQ, per germline (reference sequence). The CDR3 spans 13 residues. CDR3 DNA sequence: TGTGCCAGCAGTTCTAACAGGGAGGGTGGCTACACCTTC. Its translation is CASSSNREGGYTF.

The chain combines TRBV5-1 with TRBJ1-5; 12 bases map to TRBD1. The CDR3 loop spans 15 amino acids. V was pared by 4 bases and J by 7 bases, with 6 bases of the junction left unmatched. In germline, CDR1 is SGHRS, CDR2 YFSETQ. CDR3 nucleotide sequence: TGCGCCAGCAGCGCCGGGACAGGGGGCTGGCAGCCCCAGCATTTT. Translating gives CASSAGTGGWQPQHF. Full variable domain (rest looked up from reference TRBV5-1 and TRBJ1-5): KAGVTQTPRYLIKTRGQQVTLSCSPISGHRSVSWYQQTPGQGLQFLFEYFSETQRNKGNFPGRFSGRQFSNSRSEMNVSTLELGDSALYLCASSAGTGGWQPQHFGDGTRLSIL.

With respect to this clone: The identical CDR3 is also encoded by other nucleotide sequences in the sample. This chain links TRBV9 with TRBJ2-5; 7 bases match TRBD1. The CDR3 length is 13 residues. From germline, CDR1 is SGDLS and CDR2 YYNGEE. Trimming removed 3 bases from V and 2 bases from J; junction bases left unmatched: 1. The CDR3: CASSGRGQETQYF. DNA of the CDR3: TGTGCCAGCAGCGGCAGGGGGCAAGAGACCCAGTACTTC.

This chain uses TRBV14 with TRBJ1-5; D is possibly TRBD1 (5 bases). This CDR3 region has 13 residues. Trimming pared 11 bases from V and 5 bases from J, leaving 16 bases between. The V gene's germline CDR1 is SGHDN and CDR2 FVKESK. CDR3 sequence reads: CAGLDRPYQPQHF. CDR3 DNA sequence: TGTGCCGGCCTAGACAGACCTTATCAGCCCCAGCATTTT.

This clone turned up a few times. CDR3 protein: CSVGVYRGISGNTIYF. As DNA, the CDR3 is TGCAGCGTTGGGGTCTACAGGGGGATCTCTGGAAACACCATATATTTT. The V call is TRBV29-1, the J call TRBJ1-3, with TRBD1 identical over 8 bases. V shed 4 bases, J shed 0 bases, and the junction held 8 bases outside the gene matches. The CDR3 sequence is 16 residues long. Per germline, CDR1 SQVTM and CDR2 ANQGSEA.

The chain has TRBV6-5 and TRBJ2-3; 7 nucleotides match TRBD2. Per germline, CDR1 MNHEY and CDR2 SVGAGI. The CDR3 consists of 15 residues. The junction had 13 bases not matched to a gene; V was cut back by 7 bases and J by 6 bases. The CDR3 DNA follows: TGTGCCAGCACCCCGGGTAGCGGGTTTACCGATACGCAGTATTTT. Its translation is CASTPGSGFTDTQYF.

The V call is TRBV5-1, the J call TRBJ2-1; 9 bases align to TRBD2. V gave up 2 bases and J gave up 4 bases; unmatched junction bases: 4. Germline CDR1 reads SGHRS; CDR2 reads YFSETQ. This CDR3 comprises 15 residues. The CDR3 spells CASSLGTSGYNEQFF. CDR3 in DNA: TGCGCCAGCAGCTTAGGAACTAGCGGGTACAATGAGCAGTTCTTC. Looking up the rest from reference TRBV5-1 and TRBJ2-1 gives the full variable domain: KAGVTQTPRYLIKTRGQQVTLSCSPISGHRSVSWYQQTPGQGLQFLFEYFSETQRNKGNFPGRFSGRQFSNSRSEMNVSTLELGDSALYLCASSLGTSGYNEQFFGPGTRLTVL.

This rearrangement joins TRBV7-3 to TRBJ2-5; D might be TRBD2 (5 bases). V was pared by 2 bases and J by 2 bases, with 12 bases between. The CDR3 has 15 residues. Germline V lookup: CDR1 SGHTA, CDR2 FQGTGA. The CDR3 sequence is CASSLSYRLQETQYF. The DNA for the CDR3 is TGTGCCAGCAGCTTATCTTACAGACTACAAGAGACCCAGTACTTC.

This clone is a singleton in its sample. The chain recombines TRBV10-3 with TRBJ1-1, with 8 positions matching TRBD1. CDR3 length: 13 amino acids. Germline V gene data show CDR1 as ENHRY and CDR2 as SYGVKD. J was trimmed by 6 bases and V by 4 bases; bases with no gene match: 4. CDR3 in amino acids: CAISVPGGPEAFF. In DNA form, the CDR3 reads TGTGCCATCAGTGTACCAGGGGGCCCTGAAGCTTTCTTT.

The gene calls are TRBV28 and TRBJ1-5; D is perhaps TRBD1 (5 bases). Per germline, CDR1 MDHEN and CDR2 SYDVKM. V was trimmed by 3 bases and J by 5 bases, leaving 14 bases between them. The CDR3 runs to 15 residues. Here the CDR3 reads CASSFIGANDQPQHF. CDR3 sequence (DNA): TGTGCCAGCAGTTTCATAGGGGCGAATGATCAGCCCCAGCATTTT.

The chain uses TRBV7-8 and TRBJ1-6; D remains ambiguous. The CDR3 has 13 amino acids. Germline CDR1 is SGHVS and CDR2 is FQNEAQ. Trimming removed 1 base from V and 8 bases from J, with 6 bases in between. In nucleotides, the CDR3 is TGTGCCAGCAGCTTAGATCCAGATTCACCCCTCCACTTT. Its protein is CASSLDPDSPLHF.

Points on this clone: Lacking the conserved final phenylalanine or tryptophan, this CDR3 likely reflects a read error. The V call is TRBV29-1, the J call TRBJ1-2, with TRBD1 identical over 9 bases. Germline CDR1 SQVTM, CDR2 ANQGSEA. After removal of 6 bases from V and 8 bases from J, the junction contained 7 bases not matched to a gene. The CDR3 covers 12 residues. DNA of the CDR3: TGCAGCGTGGTACAGGGGGCGGTCGGCTACACCGTC. Its translation is CSVVQGAVGYTV.